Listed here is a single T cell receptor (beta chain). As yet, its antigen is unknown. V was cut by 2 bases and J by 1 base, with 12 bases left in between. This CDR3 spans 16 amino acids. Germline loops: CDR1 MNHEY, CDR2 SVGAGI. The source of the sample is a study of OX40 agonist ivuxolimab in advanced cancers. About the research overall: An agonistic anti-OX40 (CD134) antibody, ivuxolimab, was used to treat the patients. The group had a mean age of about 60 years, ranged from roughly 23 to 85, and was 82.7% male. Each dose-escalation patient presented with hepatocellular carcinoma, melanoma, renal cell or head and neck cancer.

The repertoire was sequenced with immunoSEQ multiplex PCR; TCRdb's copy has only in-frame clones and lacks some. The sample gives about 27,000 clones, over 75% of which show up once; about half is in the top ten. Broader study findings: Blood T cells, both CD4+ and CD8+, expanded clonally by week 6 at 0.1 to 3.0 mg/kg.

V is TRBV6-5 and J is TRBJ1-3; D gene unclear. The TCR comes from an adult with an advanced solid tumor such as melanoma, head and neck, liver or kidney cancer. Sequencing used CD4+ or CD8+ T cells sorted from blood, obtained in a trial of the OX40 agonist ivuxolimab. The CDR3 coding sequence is TGTGCCAGCAGTTACCGGCGAGTGGGATCTGGAAACACCATATATTTT. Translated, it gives CASSYRRVGSGNTIYF.